The rows below give T cell receptor beta chains drawn from one sample of a study of shared clonotypes between healthy human individuals. Sequencing used immunoSEQ multiplex PCR; TCRdb keeps in-frame clones, though not all of them. The sample lists around 2,000,000 clones; about 93% were seen once. The sample taken for sequencing was naive CD8+ T cells from PBMCs. The receptors here all came from a man aged 18 to 35 in good health. Some clones in this sample may be carry-over from other donors' samples. CDR3s include the opening cysteine and the closing phenylalanine or tryptophan. The D gene is left open where the match is weak. Expanded clones get a size class; other rows say once, few or many, or leave the size out.

size | J | V | D | DNA | CDR3
NA | TRBJ1-6 | TRBV1 | NA | TGCACCAGCAGGAACTACCGGCCCCTCCACTTT | CTSRNYRPLHF
NA | TRBJ2-3 | TRBV7-9 | NA | TGTGCCAGCAGTCCAGGGTCAGATACGCAGTATTTT | CASSPGSDTQYF
NA | TRBJ1-2 | TRBV19 | NA | TGTGCCAGTAGTCTGGCCAGGAACTATGGCTACACCTTC | CASSLARNYGYTF
NA | TRBJ2-7 | TRBV9 | NA | TGTGCCAGCAGCTTCAGGGGGGACAGCTCCTCCTCCTGGTGTTCCTACGAGCAGTACTTC | CASSFRGDSSSSWCSYEQYF
NA | TRBJ2-7 | TRBV5-4 | TRBD1 | TGTGCCAGCAGCTTCGGGACAGGATCATACGAGCAGTACTTC | CASSFGTGSYEQYF
NA | TRBJ1-1 | TRBV9 | NA | TGTGCCAGCAGCGCATCCGGGACGGCGAACACTGAAGCTTTCTTT | CASSASGTANTEAFF
NA | TRBJ2-7 | TRBV30 | TRBD2 | TGTGCCTGGAGTGTTGGTGAACTAGCGCTGGACGAGCAGTACTTC | CAWSVGELALDEQYF
NA | TRBJ2-3 | TRBV7-9 | TRBD1 | TGTGCCAGCACCTTGACAGGGATTAGCACAGATACGCAGTATTTT | CASTLTGISTDTQYF
once | TRBJ2-6 | TRBV9 | TRBD2 | TGTGCCAGCAGCGTAGGGCGGGGGAGGCGCTCTGGGGCCAACGTCCTGACTTTC | CASSVGRGRRSGANVLTF
NA | TRBJ2-5 | TRBV19 | TRBD2 | TGTGCCAGTAGTTGGGAGGGGAACCAAGAGACCCAGTACTTC | CASSWEGNQETQYF
NA | TRBJ2-7 | TRBV7-9 | TRBD2 | TGTGCCAGCAGCCCGGGGGGAGGCTCACCCCATTCCTACGAGCAGTACTTC | CASSPGGGSPHSYEQYF
NA | TRBJ1-3 | TRBV6-1 | NA | TGTGCCAGCAGTGATGGGCCGGGTAGCTCTGGAAACACCATATATTTT | CASSDGPGSSGNTIYF
NA | TRBJ2-2 | TRBV9 | NA | TGTGCCAGCAGCGTAAAGGGTACGAACACCGGGGAGCTGTTTTTT | CASSVKGTNTGELFF
once | TRBJ1-3 | TRBV6-5 | NA | TGTGCCAGCAGTTACTCGAGACGTAACTCTGGAAACACCATATATTTT | CASSYSRRNSGNTIYF
once | TRBJ2-2 | TRBV6-1 | NA | TGTGCCACCAGCGGGTATACCGGGGAGCTGTTTTTT | CATSGYTGELFF
NA | TRBJ2-7 | TRBV29-1 | NA | TGCAGCGTTCGGACCCTTAGGGACTACGAGCAGTACTTC | CSVRTLRDYEQYF
NA | TRBJ2-7 | TRBV5-5 | TRBD1 | TGTGCCAGCAGCTTGGGAGGGACAGGGATCTACGAGCAGTACTTC | CASSLGGTGIYEQYF
NA | TRBJ2-7 | TRBV9 | TRBD1 | TGTGCCAGCAGCGTAGAGGGGACAGGGAAAAACGAGCAGTACTTC | CASSVEGTGKNEQYF
NA | TRBJ2-3 | TRBV4-2 | NA | TGTGCCAGCAGCCAAGAAAAGGGAGTAGCCGACTTTGGAGATACGCAGTATTTT | CASSQEKGVADFGDTQYF
NA | TRBJ2-1 | TRBV29-1 | TRBD2 | TGCAGCGTTGAAGATTGGACTAGCGGGAGACGGGATGAGCAGTTCTTC | CSVEDWTSGRRDEQFF
NA | TRBJ1-5 | TRBV4-1 | TRBD1 | TGCGCCAGCAGCCAAGATGCTACCAGGACAGGTAATCAGCCCCAGCATTTT | CASSQDATRTGNQPQHF
once | TRBJ2-1 | TRBV28 | NA | TGTGCCAGCAGCTCCGGTCTTACTAGGTTCGGTTACAATGAGCAGTTCTTC | CASSSGLTRFGYNEQFF
NA | TRBJ2-7 | TRBV7-6 | NA | TGTGCCAGCAGCCCCGGGTTCGAGGCAGGCTCCTACGAGCAGTACTTC | CASSPGFEAGSYEQYF
once | TRBJ2-7 | TRBV27 | TRBD1 | TGTGCCAGCAGCTTACTAACACCTCGGACAGGTACCTACGAGCAGTACTTC | CASSLLTPRTGTYEQYF
NA | TRBJ1-4 | TRBV4-3 | TRBD1 | TGCGCCAGCAGCCCAAGTCCCGCAGGGGGTAATGAAAAACTGTTTTTT | CASSPSPAGGNEKLFF
NA | TRBJ2-1 | TRBV6-6 | TRBD1 | TGTGCCAGCAGTTACTCAGAGCGACAGGGGTATGAGCAGTTCTTC | CASSYSERQGYEQFF
NA | TRBJ1-2 | TRBV5-1 | NA | TGCGCCAGCAGCTTTGCTCAAACTGGCTATGGCTACACCTTC | CASSFAQTGYGYTF